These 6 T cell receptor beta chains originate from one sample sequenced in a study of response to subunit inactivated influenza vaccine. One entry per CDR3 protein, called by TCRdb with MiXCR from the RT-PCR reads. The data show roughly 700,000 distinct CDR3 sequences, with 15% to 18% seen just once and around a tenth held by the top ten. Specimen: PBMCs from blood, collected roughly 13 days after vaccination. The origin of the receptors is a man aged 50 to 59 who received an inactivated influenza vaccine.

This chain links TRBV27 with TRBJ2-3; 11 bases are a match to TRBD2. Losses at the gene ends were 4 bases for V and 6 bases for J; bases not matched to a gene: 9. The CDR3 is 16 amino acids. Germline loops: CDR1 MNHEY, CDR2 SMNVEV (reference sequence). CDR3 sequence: CASSSRLAGNVDTQYF. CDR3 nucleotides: TGTGCCAGCAGTTCGAGACTAGCGGGAAATGTTGATACGCAGTATTTT.

The CDR3 spells CATSRDRAGMGGELFF. The DNA for the CDR3 is TGTGCCACCAGCCGCGACAGGGCAGGGATGGGCGGGGAGCTGTTTTTT. The V gene is TRBV15, the J gene TRBJ2-2, with TRBD1 matching over 7 bases. The CDR3 contains 16 residues. Germline V CDR1 and CDR2: LNHNV, YYDKDF (reference sequence). J gave up 7 bases and V 5 bases, and 13 bases lay outside the gene matches. Full variable domain (outside the CDR3, taken from reference TRBV15 and TRBJ2-2): DAMVIQNPRYQVTQFGKPVTLSCSQTLNHNVMYWYQQKSSQAPKLLFHYYDKDFNNEADTPDNFQSRRPNTSFCFLDIRSPGLGDTAMYLCATSRDRAGMGGELFFGEGSRLTVL.

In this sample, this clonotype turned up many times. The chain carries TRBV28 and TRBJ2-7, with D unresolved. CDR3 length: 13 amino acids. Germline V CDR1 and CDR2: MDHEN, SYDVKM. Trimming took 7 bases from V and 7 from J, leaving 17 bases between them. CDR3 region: CASTQTAPVEQYF. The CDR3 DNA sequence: TGTGCCAGCACCCAAACAGCACCCGTGGAGCAGTACTTC.

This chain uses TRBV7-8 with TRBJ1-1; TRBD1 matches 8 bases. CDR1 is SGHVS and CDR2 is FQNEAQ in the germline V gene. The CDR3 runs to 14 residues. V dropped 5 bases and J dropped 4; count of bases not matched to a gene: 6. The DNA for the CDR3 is TGTGCCAGCAGCCGTAGGACAGGGCCCACTGAAGCTTTCTTT. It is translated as CASSRRTGPTEAFF.

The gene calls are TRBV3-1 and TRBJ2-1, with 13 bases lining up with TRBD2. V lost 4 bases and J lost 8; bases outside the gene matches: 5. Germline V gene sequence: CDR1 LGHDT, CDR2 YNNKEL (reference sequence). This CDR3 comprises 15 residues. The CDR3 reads CASSPGLAGVHEQFF. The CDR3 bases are TGTGCCAGCAGCCCCGGACTAGCGGGGGTCCATGAGCAGTTCTTC.

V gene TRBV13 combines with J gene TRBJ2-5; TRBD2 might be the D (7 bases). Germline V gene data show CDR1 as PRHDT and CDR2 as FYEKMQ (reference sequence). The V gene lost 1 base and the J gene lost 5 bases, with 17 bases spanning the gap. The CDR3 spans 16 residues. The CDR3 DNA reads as TGTGCCAGCAGCTTAGACTCCGGGGGGCGCCTTGAGACCCAGTACTTC. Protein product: CASSLDSGGRLETQYF.